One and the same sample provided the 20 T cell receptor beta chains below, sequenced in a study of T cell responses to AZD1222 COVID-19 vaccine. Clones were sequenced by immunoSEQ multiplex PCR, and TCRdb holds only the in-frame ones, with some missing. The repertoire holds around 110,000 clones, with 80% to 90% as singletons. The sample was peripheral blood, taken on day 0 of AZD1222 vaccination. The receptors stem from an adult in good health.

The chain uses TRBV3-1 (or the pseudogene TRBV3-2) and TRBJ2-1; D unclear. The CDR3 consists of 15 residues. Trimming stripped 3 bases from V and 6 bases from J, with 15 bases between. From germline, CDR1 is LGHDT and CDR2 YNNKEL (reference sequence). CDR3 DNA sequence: TGTGCCAGCAGCCAGGCTGGGATCAAAGGCAATGAGCAGTTCTTC. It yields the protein CASSQAGIKGNEQFF.

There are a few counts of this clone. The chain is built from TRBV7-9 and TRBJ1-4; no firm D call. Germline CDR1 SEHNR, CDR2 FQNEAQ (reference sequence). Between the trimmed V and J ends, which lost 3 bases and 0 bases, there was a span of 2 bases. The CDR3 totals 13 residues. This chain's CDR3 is CASSFTTNEKLFF. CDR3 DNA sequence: TGTGCCAGCAGCTTTACAACTAATGAAAAACTGTTTTTT.

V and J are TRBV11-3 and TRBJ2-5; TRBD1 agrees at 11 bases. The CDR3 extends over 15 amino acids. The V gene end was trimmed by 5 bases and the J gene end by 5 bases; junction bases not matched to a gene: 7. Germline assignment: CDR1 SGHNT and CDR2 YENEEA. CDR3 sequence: CASSRGQGAHETQYF. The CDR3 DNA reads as TGTGCCAGCAGCCGAGGACAGGGGGCCCACGAGACCCAGTACTTC.

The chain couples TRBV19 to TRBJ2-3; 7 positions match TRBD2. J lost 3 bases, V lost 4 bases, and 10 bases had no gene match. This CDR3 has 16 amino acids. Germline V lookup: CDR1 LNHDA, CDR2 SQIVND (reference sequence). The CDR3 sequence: CASSTGEGGSTDTQYF. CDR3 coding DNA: TGTGCCAGTAGTACGGGGGAGGGAGGGTCGACAGATACGCAGTATTTT. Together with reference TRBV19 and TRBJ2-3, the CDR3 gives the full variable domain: DGGITQSPKYLFRKEGQNVTLSCEQNLNHDAMYWYRQDPGQGLRLIYYSQIVNDFQKGDIAEGYSVSREKKESFPLTVTSAQKNPTAFYLCASSTGEGGSTDTQYFGPGTRLTVL.

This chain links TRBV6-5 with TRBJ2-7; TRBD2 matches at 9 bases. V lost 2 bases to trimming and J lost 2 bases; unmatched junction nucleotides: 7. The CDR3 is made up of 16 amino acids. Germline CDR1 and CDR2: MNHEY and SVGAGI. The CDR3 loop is CASSYASSGGTYEQYF. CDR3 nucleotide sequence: TGTGCCAGCAGTTACGCCTCGAGCGGGGGGACCTACGAGCAGTACTTC.

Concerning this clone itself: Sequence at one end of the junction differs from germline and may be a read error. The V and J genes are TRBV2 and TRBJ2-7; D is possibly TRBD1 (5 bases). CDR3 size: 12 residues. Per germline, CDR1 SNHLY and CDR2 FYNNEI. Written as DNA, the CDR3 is TGTGCCAGCGGTGACAGTCCCTACGAGCAGTACTTC. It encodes CASGDSPYEQYF.

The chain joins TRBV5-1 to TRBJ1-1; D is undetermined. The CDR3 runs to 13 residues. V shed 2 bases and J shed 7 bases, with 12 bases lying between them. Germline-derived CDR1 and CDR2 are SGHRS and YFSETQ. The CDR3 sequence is CASSFTTDREAFF. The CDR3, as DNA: TGCGCCAGCAGCTTTACAACAGATCGTGAAGCTTTCTTT.

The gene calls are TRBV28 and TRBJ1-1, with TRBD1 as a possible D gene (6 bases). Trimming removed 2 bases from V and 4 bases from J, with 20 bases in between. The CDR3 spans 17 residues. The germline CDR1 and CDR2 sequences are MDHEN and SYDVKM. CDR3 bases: TGTGCCAGCAGTTTACCCTTTCCGACCGAGGGGGGCACTGAAGCTTTCTTT. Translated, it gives CASSLPFPTEGGTEAFF.

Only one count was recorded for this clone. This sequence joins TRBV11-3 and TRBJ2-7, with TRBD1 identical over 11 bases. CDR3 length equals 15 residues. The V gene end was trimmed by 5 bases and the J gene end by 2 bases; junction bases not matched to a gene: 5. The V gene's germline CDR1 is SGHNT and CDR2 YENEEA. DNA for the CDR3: TGTGCCAGCAGCCGAGGACAGGGGGCCCCCTACGAGCAGTACTTC. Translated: CASSRGQGAPYEQYF.

CDR3 bases: TGTGCCAGCAGTACGGGACAGGGGGCATCTGGATATGGCTACACCTTC. Protein sequence: CASSTGQGASGYGYTF. The V gene is TRBV28, the J gene TRBJ1-2, with TRBD1 matching 12 bases. This CDR3 is 16 amino acids long. Looked up from germline, CDR1 is MDHEN and CDR2 is SYDVKM. After removal of 5 bases from V and 5 bases from J, the junction contained 9 bases not matched to a gene.

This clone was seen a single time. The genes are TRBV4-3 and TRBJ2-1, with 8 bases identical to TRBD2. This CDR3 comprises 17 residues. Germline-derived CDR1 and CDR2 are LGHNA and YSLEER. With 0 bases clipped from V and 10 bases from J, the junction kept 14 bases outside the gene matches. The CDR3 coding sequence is TGCGCCAGCAGCCAAGAGGGCCGAGCGGGGGACATATCCGAGCAGTTCTTC. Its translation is CASSQEGRAGDISEQFF.

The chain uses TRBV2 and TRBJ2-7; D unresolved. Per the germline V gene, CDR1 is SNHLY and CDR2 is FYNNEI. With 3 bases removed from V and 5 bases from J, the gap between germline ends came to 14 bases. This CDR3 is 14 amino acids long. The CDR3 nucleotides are TGTGCCAGCAGTGATCTAGGATCCTTCGACGAGCAGTACTTC. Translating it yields CASSDLGSFDEQYF.

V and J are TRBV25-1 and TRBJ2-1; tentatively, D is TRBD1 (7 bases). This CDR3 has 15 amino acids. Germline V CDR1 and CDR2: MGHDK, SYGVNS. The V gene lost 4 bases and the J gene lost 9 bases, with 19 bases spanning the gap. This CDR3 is CASSGLPRGDAEQFF. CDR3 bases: TGTGCCAGCAGTGGCCTCCCCAGGGGGGACGCTGAGCAGTTCTTC.

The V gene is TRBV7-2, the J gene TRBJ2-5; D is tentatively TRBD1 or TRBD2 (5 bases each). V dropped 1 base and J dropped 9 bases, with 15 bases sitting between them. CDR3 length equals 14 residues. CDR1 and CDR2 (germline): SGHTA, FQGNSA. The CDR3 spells CASSLGGEPSAQYF. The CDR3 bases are TGTGCCAGCAGCTTAGGAGGGGAACCCTCGGCCCAGTACTTC.

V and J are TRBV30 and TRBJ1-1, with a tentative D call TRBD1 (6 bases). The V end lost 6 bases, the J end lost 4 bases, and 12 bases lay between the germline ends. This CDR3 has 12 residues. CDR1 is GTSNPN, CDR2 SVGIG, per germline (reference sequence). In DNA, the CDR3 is TGTGCCTGCAGACCAGGGGTCACTGAAGCTTTCTTT. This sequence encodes CACRPGVTEAFF.

The CDR3 protein is CASSQERGGYGYTF. CDR3 in DNA: TGTGCCAGCAGCCAAGAACGAGGGGGCTATGGCTACACCTTC. V usage is TRBV4-2 and J usage is TRBJ1-2; TRBD1 is a possible D gene (6 bases). Per the germline V gene, CDR1 is LGHNA and CDR2 is YNFKEQ. Trimming took 0 bases from V and 4 from J, leaving 9 bases between them. CDR3 size: 14 residues.

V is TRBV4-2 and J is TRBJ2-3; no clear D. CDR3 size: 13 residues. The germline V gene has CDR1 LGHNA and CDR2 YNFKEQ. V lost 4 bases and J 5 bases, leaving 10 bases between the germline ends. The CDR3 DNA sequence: TGTGCCAGCAGCCGAGAATATAGAGATACGCAGTATTTT. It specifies CASSREYRDTQYF.

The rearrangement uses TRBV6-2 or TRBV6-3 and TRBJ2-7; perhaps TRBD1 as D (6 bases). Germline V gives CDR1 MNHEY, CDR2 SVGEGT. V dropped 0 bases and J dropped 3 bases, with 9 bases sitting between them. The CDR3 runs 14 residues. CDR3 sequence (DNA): TGTGCCAGCAGTTACTCTAGCAGGGGCTACGAGCAGTACTTC. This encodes CASSYSSRGYEQYF.

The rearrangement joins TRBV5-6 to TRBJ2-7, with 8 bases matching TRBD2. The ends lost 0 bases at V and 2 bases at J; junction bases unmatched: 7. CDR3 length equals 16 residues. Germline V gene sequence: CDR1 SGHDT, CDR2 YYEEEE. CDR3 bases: TGTGCCAGCAGCTTGGACGGCGGGGGGATCCCCTACGAGCAGTACTTC. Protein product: CASSLDGGGIPYEQYF.

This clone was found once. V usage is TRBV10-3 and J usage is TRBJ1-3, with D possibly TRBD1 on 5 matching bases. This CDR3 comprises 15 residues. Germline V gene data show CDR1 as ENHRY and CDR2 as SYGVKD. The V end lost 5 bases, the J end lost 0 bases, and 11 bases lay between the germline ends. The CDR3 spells CAISPTTGSGNTIYF. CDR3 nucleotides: TGTGCCATCAGTCCCACAACAGGCTCTGGAAACACCATATATTTT.